These T cell receptor beta chains were read from a single sample in a study of blood T cell repertoires in COVID-19. This table comes from immunoSEQ multiplex PCR, and its TCRdb copy is limited to in-frame clones, with some not included. The table includes roughly 150,000 clones, under 90% detected once. Material: PBMCs or T cells enriched from blood (not recorded which). The source is a man aged 50 or older who had recovered from COVID-19. Each CDR3 is given with its conserved first and last residue. A D gene is named only where the DNA matches it firmly. Clone size, where shown, is once, few, many, or a class for clones that have expanded.

size	V	D	J	CDR3	DNA
NA	TRBV9	TRBD1	TRBJ2-2	CASSVGTVNTGELFF	TGTGCCAGCAGCGTGGGGACAGTAAACACCGGGGAGCTGTTTTTT
NA	TRBV9	NA	TRBJ2-4	CASSEGGGKAKNIQYF	TGTGCCAGCAGCGAGGGGGGAGGGAAAGCCAAAAACATTCAGTACTTC
NA	TRBV7-2	NA	TRBJ1-6	CASSPGHPRSPLHF	TGTGCCAGCAGCCCGGGACACCCTAGATCACCCCTCCACTTT
NA	TRBV10-3	NA	TRBJ2-7	CAISETGGMGSYEQYF	TGTGCCATCAGTGAGACCGGGGGAATGGGCTCCTACGAGCAGTACTTC
NA	TRBV7-8	TRBD2	TRBJ2-1	CASSLGLAGVGEQFF	TGTGCCAGCAGCCTGGGACTAGCGGGGGTAGGTGAGCAGTTCTTC
NA	TRBV5-1	TRBD1	TRBJ2-5	CASSLTLTGQETQYF	TGCGCCAGCAGCTTGACCCTGACAGGGCAAGAGACCCAGTACTTC
many	TRBV6-6	TRBD1	TRBJ1-5	CASSLQGVNQPQHF	TGTGCCAGCAGCCTACAGGGGGTCAATCAGCCCCAGCATTTT
NA	TRBV27	TRBD1	TRBJ2-1	CASSHGTVNEQFF	TGTGCCAGCAGCCATGGGACAGTCAATGAGCAGTTCTTC
once	TRBV7-8	NA	TRBJ1-2	CASSPDSLYGYTF	TGTGCCAGCAGCCCGGACAGTCTTTATGGCTACACCTTC
NA	TRBV7-2	TRBD1	TRBJ1-6	CASSLVAPGTGNSPLHF	TGTGCCAGCAGCTTAGTAGCCCCCGGGACAGGAAATTCACCCCTCCACTTT
NA	TRBV21-1	NA	TRBJ2-4	CASSKRQGVGNIQYF	TGTGCCAGCAGCAAACGGCAGGGGGTCGGTAACATTCAGTACTTC
NA	TRBV5-6	NA	TRBJ1-1	CASSLDYSPEAFF	TGTGCCAGCAGCTTGGACTATTCCCCTGAAGCTTTCTTT
NA	TRBV23-1	NA	TRBJ1-2	CASSQSPGQVDGYTF	TGCGCCAGCAGTCAATCGCCGGGACAAGTAGATGGCTACACCTTC
NA	TRBV19	NA	TRBJ1-4	CASTNLDRSNEKLFF	TGTGCCAGTACCAACCTCGACAGGTCTAATGAAAAACTGTTTTTT
NA	TRBV19	TRBD1	TRBJ2-7	CASSKTGREQYF	TGTGCCAGTAGTAAGACAGGGCGTGAGCAGTACTTC
NA	TRBV7-9	NA	TRBJ2-3	CASSPRGPDTQYF	TGTGCCAGCAGCCCCAGGGGCCCAGATACGCAGTATTTT
NA	TRBV3-1/TRBV3-2	NA	TRBJ1-2	CASSQVANYGYTF	TGTGCCAGCAGCCAAGTAGCTAACTATGGCTACACCTTC
once	TRBV19	TRBD1	TRBJ1-3	CASTPQGISGNTIYF	TGTGCCAGTACCCCACAGGGGATCTCTGGAAACACCATATATTTT
NA	TRBV2	TRBD2	TRBJ2-3	CASSEGAGGPTDTQYF	TGTGCCAGCAGTGAAGGGGCGGGGGGGCCCACGGATACGCAGTATTTT
NA	TRBV2	NA	TRBJ2-7	CASSEEQPGYEQYF	TGTGCCAGCAGTGAAGAACAGCCAGGATACGAGCAGTACTTC
NA	TRBV9	TRBD1	TRBJ1-4	CASSSPGQGFEKLFF	TGTGCCAGCAGCTCTCCGGGACAGGGGTTTGAAAAACTGTTTTTT
many	TRBV6-5	TRBD1	TRBJ1-2	CASSRARTGRDGYTF	TGTGCCAGCAGTCGGGCCCGGACAGGCCGAGATGGCTACACCTTC
many	TRBV11-3	NA	TRBJ2-2	CASSLDFWMRFGGDTGELFF	TGTGCCAGCAGCTTAGATTTTTGGATGAGGTTTGGCGGGGACACCGGGGAGCTGTTTTTT
few	TRBV18	NA	TRBJ1-1	CASSPLKSNTEAFF	TGTGCCAGCTCACCACTGAAGAGTAACACTGAAGCTTTCTTT
NA	TRBV5-4	TRBD1	TRBJ1-2	CASSSTGDHGYTF	TGTGCCAGCAGCTCAACAGGGGATCATGGCTACACCTTC
NA	TRBV19	TRBD1	TRBJ1-4	CASSIGTGLREKLFF	TGTGCCAGTAGTATAGGGACAGGGCTTCGAGAAAAACTGTTTTTT
few	TRBV7-3	TRBD1	TRBJ2-1	CASSLGQGAYNEQFF	TGTGCCAGCAGCTTGGGACAGGGAGCGTACAATGAGCAGTTCTTC
NA	TRBV5-1	TRBD1	TRBJ1-3	CASSTGDRPTGNTIYF	TGCGCCAGCAGCACCGGGGACAGACCGACTGGAAACACCATATATTTT
NA	TRBV3-1/TRBV3-2	NA	TRBJ2-7	CASSPRGGYEQYF	TGTGCCAGCAGCCCTCGGGGTGGGTACGAGCAGTACTTC
NA	TRBV20-1	NA	TRBJ1-6	CSASNLGSPLHF	TGCAGTGCTAGTAATCTAGGTTCACCCCTCCACTTT